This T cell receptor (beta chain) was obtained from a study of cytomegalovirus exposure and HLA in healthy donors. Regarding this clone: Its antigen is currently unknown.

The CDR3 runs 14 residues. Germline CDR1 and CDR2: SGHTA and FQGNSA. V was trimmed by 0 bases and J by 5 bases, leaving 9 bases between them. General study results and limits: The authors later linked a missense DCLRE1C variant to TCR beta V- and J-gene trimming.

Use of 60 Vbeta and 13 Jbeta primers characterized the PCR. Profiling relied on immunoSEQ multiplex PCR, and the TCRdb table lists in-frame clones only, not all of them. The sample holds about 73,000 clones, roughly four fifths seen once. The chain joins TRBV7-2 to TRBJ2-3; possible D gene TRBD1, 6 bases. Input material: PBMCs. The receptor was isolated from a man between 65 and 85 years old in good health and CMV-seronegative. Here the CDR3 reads CASSLANREDTQYF. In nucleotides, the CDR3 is TGTGCCAGCAGCTTAGCGAACAGGGAAGATACGCAGTATTTT. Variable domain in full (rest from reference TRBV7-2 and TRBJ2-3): GAGVSQSPSNKVTEKGKDVELRCDPISGHTALYWYRQSLGQGLEFLIYFQGNSAPDKSGLPSDRFSAERTGGSVSTLTIQRTQQEDSAVYLCASSLANREDTQYFGPGTRLTVL.